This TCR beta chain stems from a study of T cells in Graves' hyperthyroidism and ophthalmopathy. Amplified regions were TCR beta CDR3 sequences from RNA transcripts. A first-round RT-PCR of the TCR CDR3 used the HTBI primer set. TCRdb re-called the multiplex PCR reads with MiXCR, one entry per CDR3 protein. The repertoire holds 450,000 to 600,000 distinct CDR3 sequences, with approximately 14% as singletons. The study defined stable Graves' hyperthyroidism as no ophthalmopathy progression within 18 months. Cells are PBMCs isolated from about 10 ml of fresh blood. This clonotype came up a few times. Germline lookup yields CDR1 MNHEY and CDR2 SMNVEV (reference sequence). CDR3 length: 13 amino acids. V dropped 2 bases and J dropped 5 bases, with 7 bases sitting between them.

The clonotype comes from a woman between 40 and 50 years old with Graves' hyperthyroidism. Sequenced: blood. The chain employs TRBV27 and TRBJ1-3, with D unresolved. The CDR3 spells CASSLTSRNTIYF. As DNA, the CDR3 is TGTGCCAGCAGTTTAACTTCGCGAAACACCATATATTTT.